The clone carrying this T cell receptor (beta chain) was seen more than once but under ten times. Some clones are missing from TCRdb's copy, which holds only in-frame ones; the method was immunoSEQ multiplex PCR. In the table there are tens of thousands of clones, under 70% of which are singletons. CDR3 length: 15 amino acids. The germline CDR1 and CDR2 sequences are MNHEY and SVGAGI. Trimming cost V 2 bases and J 10 bases; bases outside gene matches: 11. These data come from a study of blood T cell repertoires in COVID-19. The sample was peripheral blood. The V and J genes are TRBV6-5 and TRBJ1-5, with 7 bases aligning to TRBD1. This TCR came from a woman aged 65 to 85 with acute or convalescent COVID-19. The CDR3 DNA reads as TGTGCCAGCAGTTACGACAGGGAGCTAGCTTATCCCCAGCATTTT. Translation: CASSYDRELAYPQHF.